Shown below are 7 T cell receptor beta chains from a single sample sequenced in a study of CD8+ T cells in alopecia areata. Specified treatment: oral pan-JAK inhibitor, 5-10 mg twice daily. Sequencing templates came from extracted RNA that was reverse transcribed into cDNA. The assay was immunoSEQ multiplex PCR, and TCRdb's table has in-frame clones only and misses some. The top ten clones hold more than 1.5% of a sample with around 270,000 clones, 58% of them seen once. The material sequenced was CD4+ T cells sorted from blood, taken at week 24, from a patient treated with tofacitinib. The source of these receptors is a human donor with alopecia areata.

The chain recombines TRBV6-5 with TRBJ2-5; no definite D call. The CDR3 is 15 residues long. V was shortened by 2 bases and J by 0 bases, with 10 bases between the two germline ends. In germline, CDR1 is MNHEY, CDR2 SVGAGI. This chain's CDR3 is CASSYTRQDQETQYF. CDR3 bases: TGTGCCAGCAGTTACACCAGACAAGACCAAGAGACCCAGTACTTC.

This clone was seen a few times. In nucleotides, the CDR3 is TGTGCCTGGAGTCCAGGGGGCTGGAATACGCAGTATTTT. Its translation: CAWSPGGWNTQYF. The V and J genes are TRBV30 and TRBJ2-3; 8 nucleotides match TRBD1. V was pared by 2 bases and J by 7 bases, with 5 bases of the junction left unmatched. CDR3 size: 13 residues. CDR1 GTSNPN and CDR2 SVGIG come from the germline V gene (reference sequence).

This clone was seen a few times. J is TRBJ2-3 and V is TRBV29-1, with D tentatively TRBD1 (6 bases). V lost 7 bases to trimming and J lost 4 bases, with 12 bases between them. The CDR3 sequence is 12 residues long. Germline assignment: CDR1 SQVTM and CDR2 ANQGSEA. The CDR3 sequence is CSAHTGSDTQYF. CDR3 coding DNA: TGCAGCGCCCATACAGGGTCAGATACGCAGTATTTT.

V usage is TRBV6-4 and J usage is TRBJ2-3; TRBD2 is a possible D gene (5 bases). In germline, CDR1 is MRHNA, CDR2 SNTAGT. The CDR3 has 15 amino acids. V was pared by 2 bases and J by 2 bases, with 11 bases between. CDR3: CASSDPDLFTDTQYF. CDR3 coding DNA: TGTGCCAGCAGTGACCCGGACTTATTCACAGATACGCAGTATTTT.

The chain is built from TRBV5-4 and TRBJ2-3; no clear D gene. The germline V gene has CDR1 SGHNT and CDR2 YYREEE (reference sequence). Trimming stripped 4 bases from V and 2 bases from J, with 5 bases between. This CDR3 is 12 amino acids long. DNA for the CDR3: TGTGCCAGCAGCCCCAACACAGATACGCAGTATTTT. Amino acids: CASSPNTDTQYF. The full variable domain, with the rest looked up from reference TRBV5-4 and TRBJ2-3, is ETGVTQSPTHLIKTRGQQVTLRCSSQSGHNTVSWYQQALGQGPQFIFQYYREEENGRGNFPPRFSGLQFPNYSSELNVNALELDDSALYLCASSPNTDTQYFGPGTRLTVL.

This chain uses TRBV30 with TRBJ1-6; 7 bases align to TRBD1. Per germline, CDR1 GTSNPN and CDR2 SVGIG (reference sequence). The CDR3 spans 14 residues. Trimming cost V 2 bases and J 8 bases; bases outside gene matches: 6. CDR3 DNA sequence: TGTGCCTGGAGTCCCGGGACAGAGGATTCACCCCTCCACTTT. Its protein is CAWSPGTEDSPLHF. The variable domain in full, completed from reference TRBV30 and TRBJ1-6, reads SQTIHQWPATLVQPVGSPLSLECTVEGTSNPNLYWYRQAAGRGLQLLFYSVGIGQISSEVPQNLSASRPQDRQFILSSKKLLLSDSGFYLCAWSPGTEDSPLHFGNGTRLTVT.

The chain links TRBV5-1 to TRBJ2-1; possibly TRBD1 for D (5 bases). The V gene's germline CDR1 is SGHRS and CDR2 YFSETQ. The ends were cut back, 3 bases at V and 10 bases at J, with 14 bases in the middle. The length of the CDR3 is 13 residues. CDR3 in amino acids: CASSSNTGPEQFF. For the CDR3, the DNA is TGCGCCAGCAGCTCCAATACAGGTCCGGAGCAGTTCTTC. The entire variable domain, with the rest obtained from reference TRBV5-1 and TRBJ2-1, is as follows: KAGVTQTPRYLIKTRGQQVTLSCSPISGHRSVSWYQQTPGQGLQFLFEYFSETQRNKGNFPGRFSGRQFSNSRSEMNVSTLELGDSALYLCASSSNTGPEQFFGPGTRLTVL.